This T cell receptor (beta chain) was obtained from a study of T cells in Graves' hyperthyroidism and ophthalmopathy. Broader study findings: Ophthalmopathy and stable hyperthyroidism were told apart by a 13 V-J model. In the blood, most expanded thyroid clonotypes above 0.001 appeared as well.

The study enrolled patients aged 18 to 65 with newly diagnosed hyperthyroidism of under 2 months' duration. Exclusion followed for patients with uncontrolled infection, other autoimmune disease, pregnancy or lactation. This clonotype was recorded many times. Its cognate antigen is unknown. The CDR3 has 16 amino acids. The germline V gene encodes CDR1 LGHNA and CDR2 YSLEER. Trimming removed 3 bases from V and 4 bases from J; junction bases left unmatched: 9. TCR beta CDR3 regions were amplified from RNA transcripts. The TCR CDR3 was amplified in a first-round RT-PCR using the HTBI primer set. TCRdb itself ran the multiplex PCR reads through MiXCR, one entry per CDR3 protein. Among about 740,000 distinct CDR3 sequences listed, around 15% were seen once.

Input material: blood. The genes are TRBV4-3 and TRBJ1-1; TRBD1 matches at 9 bases. The source is a woman under 30 with Graves' hyperthyroidism. CDR3 sequence reads: CASSQDFGDRATEAFF. The CDR3 bases are TGCGCCAGCAGCCAGGATTTTGGGGACAGGGCCACTGAAGCTTTCTTT.